This T cell receptor beta chain was captured in a study of blood T cell repertoires in COVID-19. Study-wide context: Acute-phase and convalescent COVID-19 samples originated in the United States, Italy and Spain. Nucleic acid was either cDNA or gDNA, and it came from T cells, B-cell-depleted T cells, or PBMCs.

In germline, CDR1 is MNHEY, CDR2 SVGEGT. V lost 6 bases to trimming and J lost 9 bases, with 18 bases between them. This CDR3 is built from 14 residues. In the original processing: Amplified reference gene primers provided the basis for estimating nucleated cell counts. Measured with immunoSEQ multiplex PCR; TCRdb has only the in-frame clones, and not every one. That table supplies the V and J calls and clone size; D and trimming were determined from the DNA. The data hold roughly 180,000 clones, with 76% observed a single time. The rearrangement links TRBV6-2 or TRBV6-3 to TRBJ2-1; maybe TRBD2 (5 bases). The sample consisted of peripheral blood. This clonotype originated in a woman aged 45-65 years with active or convalescent COVID-19. The CDR3 region is CASSLMGESAEQFF. In DNA form, the CDR3 reads TGTGCCAGCAGCCTTATGGGAGAGAGTGCTGAGCAGTTCTTC.